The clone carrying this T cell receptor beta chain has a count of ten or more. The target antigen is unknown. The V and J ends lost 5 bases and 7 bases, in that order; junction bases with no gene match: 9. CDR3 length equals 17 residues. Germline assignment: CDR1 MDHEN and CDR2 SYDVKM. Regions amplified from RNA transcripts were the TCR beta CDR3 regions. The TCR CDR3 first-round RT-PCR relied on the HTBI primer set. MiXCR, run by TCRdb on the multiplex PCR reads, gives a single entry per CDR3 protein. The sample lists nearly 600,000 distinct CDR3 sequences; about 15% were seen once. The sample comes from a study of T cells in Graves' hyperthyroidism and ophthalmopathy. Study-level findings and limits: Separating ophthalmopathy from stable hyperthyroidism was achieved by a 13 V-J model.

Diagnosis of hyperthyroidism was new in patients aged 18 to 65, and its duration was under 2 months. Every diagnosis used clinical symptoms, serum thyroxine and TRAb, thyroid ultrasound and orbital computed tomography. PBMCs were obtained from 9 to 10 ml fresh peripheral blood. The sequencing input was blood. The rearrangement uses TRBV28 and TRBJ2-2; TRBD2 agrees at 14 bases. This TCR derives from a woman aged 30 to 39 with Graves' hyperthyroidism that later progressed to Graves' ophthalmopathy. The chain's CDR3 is CASSAPGTSGRGGELFF. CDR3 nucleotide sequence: TGTGCCAGCAGTGCGCCCGGGACTAGCGGGAGAGGCGGGGAGCTGTTTTTT.